The 26 T cell receptor beta chains listed next were all sequenced from one sample in a study of cytomegalovirus exposure and HLA in healthy donors. PCR employed 60 Vbeta and 13 Jbeta primers. Some clones are missing from TCRdb's copy, which holds only in-frame ones; the method was immunoSEQ multiplex PCR. The sample has 120,000 to 150,000 clones, nearly 90% seen once. Sequenced input: PBMCs. All receptors come from a woman aged 40 to 50 in good health and CMV-seronegative.

The chain carries TRBV4-2 and TRBJ2-1; 11 nucleotides align to TRBD2. V dropped 0 bases and J dropped 8; count of bases not matched to a gene: 12. This CDR3 region has 18 residues. From germline, CDR1 is LGHNA and CDR2 YNFKEQ. CDR3 sequence: CASSQDLAGGLRGDEQFF. The CDR3 nucleotides read TGTGCCAGCAGCCAAGATTTAGCGGGAGGGTTAAGGGGCGATGAGCAGTTCTTC.

This clone was detected only a few times. The chain has TRBV5-1 and TRBJ2-5; D is unresolved. From germline, CDR1 is SGHRS and CDR2 YFSETQ. This CDR3 is 14 amino acids long. The V end lost 2 bases, the J end lost 2 bases, and 10 bases lay between the germline ends. The CDR3, as DNA: TGCGCCAGCAGCTTCCAACAGATACAAGAGACCCAGTACTTC. This translates into CASSFQQIQETQYF. Together with reference TRBV5-1 and TRBJ2-5, the CDR3 gives the full variable domain: KAGVTQTPRYLIKTRGQQVTLSCSPISGHRSVSWYQQTPGQGLQFLFEYFSETQRNKGNFPGRFSGRQFSNSRSEMNVSTLELGDSALYLCASSFQQIQETQYFGPGTRLLVL.

The chain uses TRBV11-2 and TRBJ2-7; TRBD1 might be the D (6 bases). The V gene's germline CDR1 is SGHAT and CDR2 FQNNGV. Trimming took 5 bases from V and 3 from J, leaving 17 bases between them. This CDR3 contains 15 residues. The CDR3 here is CASSQAWTALYEQYF. The CDR3 coding sequence is TGTGCCAGCAGCCAGGCGTGGACAGCGCTCTACGAGCAGTACTTC.

This clone was seen once. This chain uses TRBV7-2 with TRBJ1-2, with 7 nucleotides matching TRBD1. There are 12 residues in the CDR3. Looked up from germline, CDR1 is SGHTA and CDR2 is FQGNSA. Trimming at V came to 5 bases and at J to 4 bases, leaving 1 base not matched to a gene. CDR3 in amino acids: CASSRDSYGYTF. In nucleotides, the CDR3 is TGTGCCAGCAGCAGGGACAGCTATGGCTACACCTTC.

The chain couples TRBV7-9 to TRBJ2-5, with TRBD2 as a possible D gene (6 bases). Germline V gene data show CDR1 as SEHNR and CDR2 as FQNEAQ (reference sequence). The CDR3 is 15 amino acids. The ends were cut back, 5 bases at V and 5 bases at J, with 18 bases in the middle. This CDR3 reads CASSGRPGVVETQYF. DNA for the CDR3: TGTGCCAGCAGCGGGAGGCCGGGGGTTGTGGAGACCCAGTACTTC.

V usage is TRBV28 and J usage is TRBJ2-7; 8 nucleotides line up with TRBD2. This CDR3 is built from 14 residues. V was clipped by 7 bases and J by 2 bases; unmatched bases: 7. Germline V lookup: CDR1 MDHEN, CDR2 SYDVKM. CDR3 nucleotide sequence: TGTGCCAGCAAACCGGGAGGGCCCACCTACGAGCAGTACTTC. Its translation: CASKPGGPTYEQYF. The whole variable domain, filled in from reference TRBV28 and TRBJ2-7, reads DVKVTQSSRYLVKRTGEKVFLECVQDMDHENMFWYRQDPGLGLRLIYFSYDVKMKEKGDIPEGYSVSREKKERFSLILESASTNQTSMYLCASKPGGPTYEQYFGPGTRLTVT.

The V call is TRBV19, the J call TRBJ2-1; tentative D call: TRBD2 (6 bases). This CDR3 spans 15 amino acids. The germline V gene encodes CDR1 LNHDA and CDR2 SQIVND (reference sequence). Trimming took 3 bases from V and 0 from J, leaving 9 bases between them. The CDR3 is CASSIGGYSYNEQFF. CDR3 DNA: TGTGCCAGTAGTATCGGAGGGTACTCCTACAATGAGCAGTTCTTC.

The rearrangement links TRBV7-3 to TRBJ2-2; TRBD2 is a possible D gene (5 bases). The CDR3 runs 15 residues. From germline, CDR1 is SGHTA and CDR2 FQGTGA. V was shortened by 2 bases and J by 6 bases, with 13 bases between the two germline ends. As DNA, the CDR3 is TGTGCCAGCAGCTTAGGGAGCGGTTTGGCCGGGGAGCTGTTTTTT. As protein: CASSLGSGLAGELFF.

The chain carries TRBV4-2 and TRBJ2-1, with 11 bases aligning to TRBD2. Looked up from germline, CDR1 is LGHNA and CDR2 is YNFKEQ. The CDR3 totals 16 residues. V shed 3 bases, J shed 6 bases, and the junction held 7 bases outside the gene matches. In DNA, the CDR3 is TGTGCCAGCAGCCACATAGCGGGAGGGCCGGGCAATGAGCAGTTCTTC. It yields the protein CASSHIAGGPGNEQFF.

The chain recombines TRBV5-1 with TRBJ2-6, with 9 bases matching TRBD1. The ends lost 1 base at V and 0 bases at J; junction bases unmatched: 5. Germline V lookup: CDR1 SGHRS, CDR2 YFSETQ. This CDR3 spans 18 amino acids. DNA for the CDR3: TGCGCCAGCAGCTTGACCGGGACAGGGAGCTCTGGGGCCAACGTCCTGACTTTC. Amino acids: CASSLTGTGSSGANVLTF.

On this clone: One end of the junction varies from germline; a read error may be responsible. This chain links TRBV7-9 with TRBJ2-1; 8 bases align to TRBD2. CDR3 length: 17 amino acids. Germline V gene sequence: CDR1 SEHNR, CDR2 FQNEAQ (reference sequence). The CDR3 DNA reads as TGTTCCAGCAGCTCCTTAGCGGGGCGGGGGTCCTACAATGAGCAGTTCTTC. Encoded protein: CSSSSLAGRGSYNEQFF.

The chain carries TRBV5-1 and TRBJ2-7; TRBD2 aligns across 13 bases. The CDR3 contains 16 residues. CDR1 and CDR2 (germline): SGHRS, YFSETQ. V was clipped by 4 bases and J by 1 base; unmatched bases: 5. As DNA, the CDR3 is TGCGCCAGCAGCCACCCACTAGCGGGAGGGTCCTACGAGCAGTACTTC. Its protein is CASSHPLAGGSYEQYF. Supplemented by reference TRBV5-1 and TRBJ2-7, the full variable domain reads KAGVTQTPRYLIKTRGQQVTLSCSPISGHRSVSWYQQTPGQGLQFLFEYFSETQRNKGNFPGRFSGRQFSNSRSEMNVSTLELGDSALYLCASSHPLAGGSYEQYFGPGTRLTVT.

There are a few counts of this clone. This rearrangement joins TRBV23-1 to TRBJ2-7; the D is unclear. Being an ORF, TRBV23-1 has a function that is uncertain. V shed 0 bases and J shed 12 bases, with 15 bases lying between them. CDR3 size: 13 residues. The DNA for the CDR3 is TGCGCCAGCAGTCAATCTTCTCCACCGAGAGCGTACTTC. Protein sequence: CASSQSSPPRAYF.

V usage is TRBV21-1 and J usage is TRBJ2-2; TRBD1 was called by the table and not checked on the DNA. TRBV21-1 is shown as a pseudogene. This CDR3 spans 14 amino acids. CDR3 nucleotide sequence: TGTGCCAGCAGCACAGGGGGAAACACCGGGGAGCTGTTTTTT. Encoded protein: CASSTGGNTGELFF.

The gene calls are TRBV5-6 and TRBJ2-3; 8 bases are shared with TRBD1. The germline gives CDR1 SGHDT, CDR2 YYEEEE. This CDR3 region has 15 residues. Trimming at V came to 2 bases and at J to 6 bases, leaving 8 bases not matched to a gene. DNA for the CDR3: TGTGCCAGCAGCTTTGAGACAGGGGTTTCCGATACGCAGTATTTT. This gives the protein CASSFETGVSDTQYF.

The chain is built from TRBV28 and TRBJ2-7; 7 positions agree with TRBD1. Per germline, CDR1 MDHEN and CDR2 SYDVKM. V gave up 5 bases and J gave up 9 bases; unmatched junction bases: 13. The CDR3 totals 14 residues. CDR3 in DNA: TGTGCCAGCAGTCCCCCACAGGGGAGAAGGACGCAGTACTTC. Protein sequence: CASSPPQGRRTQYF. Drawing the rest from reference TRBV28 and TRBJ2-7, the complete variable domain is DVKVTQSSRYLVKRTGEKVFLECVQDMDHENMFWYRQDPGLGLRLIYFSYDVKMKEKGDIPEGYSVSREKKERFSLILESASTNQTSMYLCASSPPQGRRTQYFGPGTRLTVT.

The V call is TRBV30, the J call TRBJ2-3; 9 bases line up with TRBD1. The germline V gene has CDR1 GTSNPN and CDR2 SVGIG (reference sequence). CDR3 length equals 15 residues. Losses at the gene ends were 3 bases for V and 4 bases for J; bases not matched to a gene: 8. The CDR3 is CAWRTGQGGADTQYF. The CDR3 coding sequence is TGTGCCTGGAGGACGGGACAGGGAGGGGCAGATACGCAGTATTTT.

The V gene is TRBV11-2, the J gene TRBJ2-2, with D uncertain. V gave up 1 base and J gave up 1 base, with 7 bases separating them. Germline lookup yields CDR1 SGHAT and CDR2 FQNNGV. The CDR3 is 15 residues long. CDR3 bases: TGTGCCAGCAGCTTAGTACAGCTGAACACCGGGGAGCTGTTTTTT. This sequence encodes CASSLVQLNTGELFF. The full variable domain, with the rest looked up from reference TRBV11-2 and TRBJ2-2, is EAGVAQSPRYKIIEKRQSVAFWCNPISGHATLYWYQQILGQGPKLLIQFQNNGVVDDSQLPKDRFSAERLKGVDSTLKIQPAKLEDSAVYLCASSLVQLNTGELFFGEGSRLTVL.

This chain links TRBV2 with TRBJ2-3; 10 bases are a match to TRBD2. With 5 bases clipped from V and 4 bases from J, the junction kept 6 bases outside the gene matches. The germline gives CDR1 SNHLY, CDR2 FYNNEI. The CDR3 consists of 15 residues. CDR3 in DNA: TGTGCCAGCAGTCTACAAGCGGGAGGGGCAGATACGCAGTATTTT. Protein sequence: CASSLQAGGADTQYF. Looking up the rest from reference TRBV2 and TRBJ2-3 gives the full variable domain: EPEVTQTPSHQVTQMGQEVILRCVPISNHLYFYWYRQILGQKVEFLVSFYNNEISEKSEIFDDQFSVERPDGSNFTLKIRSTKLEDSAMYFCASSLQAGGADTQYFGPGTRLTVL.

The CDR3 DNA is TGTGCCAGCAGCTTGGTGGCAGGGGTCGACTTTGTTACTGAAGCTTTCTTT. Translation gives CASSLVAGVDFVTEAFF. The chain links TRBV5-5 to TRBJ1-1, with TRBD1 as a possible D gene (6 bases). The length of the CDR3 is 17 residues. Germline CDR1 SGHKS, CDR2 YYEKEE (reference sequence). V was pared by 0 bases and J by 5 bases, with 20 bases between.

This clone was seen a few times. This chain joins TRBV4-1 and TRBJ1-1; D is unclear. V was cut by 0 bases and J by 5 bases, with 10 bases left in between. Germline CDR1 MGHRA, CDR2 YSYEKL. The CDR3 runs 14 residues. In nucleotides, the CDR3 is TGCGCCAGCAGCCAAGATGAGGGTGGAACTGAAGCTTTCTTT. Its protein product is CASSQDEGGTEAFF.

This clone was detected once. The J gene is TRBJ2-2, the V gene TRBV5-6, with D unresolved. Trimming left V 0 bases short and J 1 base short, with 4 bases between. This CDR3 has 14 residues. Germline lookup yields CDR1 SGHDT and CDR2 YYEEEE. The CDR3 protein is CASSLAWNTGELFF. The CDR3 DNA sequence: TGTGCCAGCAGCTTGGCCTGGAACACCGGGGAGCTGTTTTTT.

The rearrangement joins TRBV5-5 to TRBJ1-1, with unresolved D. Germline lookup yields CDR1 SGHKS and CDR2 YYEKEE (reference sequence). The CDR3 contains 16 residues. V was trimmed by 1 base and J by 0 bases, leaving 13 bases between them. CDR3 sequence reads: CASSLYQDYMNTEAFF. The CDR3 DNA reads TGTGCCAGCAGCTTGTACCAGGACTACATGAACACTGAAGCTTTCTTT.

The chain links TRBV6-5 to TRBJ1-6; D unresolved. The CDR3 spans 15 residues. V was clipped by 7 bases and J by 0 bases, with 10 bases between them. Germline V lookup: CDR1 MNHEY, CDR2 SVGAGI. CDR3 loop: CASNSWSSYNSPLHF. For the CDR3, the DNA is TGTGCCAGCAATTCTTGGAGCTCCTATAATTCACCCCTCCACTTT.

The CDR3 DNA follows: TGTGCCAGCAGTTACGCAGGGCCGGAAGAGACCCAGTACTTC. It is translated as CASSYAGPEETQYF. This rearrangement joins TRBV6-5 to TRBJ2-5; possibly TRBD1 for D (5 bases). The CDR3 has 14 residues. CDR1 is MNHEY, CDR2 SVGAGI, per germline. Trimming cost V 2 bases and J 3 bases, with 10 bases left between them.

The rearrangement joins TRBV5-5 to TRBJ1-5, with a possible D match to TRBD1 (6 bases). The CDR3 consists of 15 residues. CDR1 is SGHKS and CDR2 is YYEKEE in the germline V gene (reference sequence). The V end was cut by 1 base, the J end by 1 base, with 9 bases between. The CDR3 loop is CASSLTGQSNQPQHF. Written as DNA, the CDR3 is TGTGCCAGCAGCTTGACAGGACAGAGCAATCAGCCCCAGCATTTT.